This TCR beta chain emerged from a study of blood T cell repertoires in COVID-19. TCRdb's table, derived via immunoSEQ multiplex PCR, lists solely in-frame clones and lacks some. The sample has some 58,000 clones, 65% to 90% seen once. V shed 0 bases and J shed 11 bases, with 12 bases lying between them. Per germline, CDR1 SGHTS and CDR2 YDEGEE. The CDR3 has 12 residues. The sample consisted of peripheral blood. This receptor was identified in a man aged 45-60 years with COVID-19, enrolled during active disease. The chain has TRBV5-8 and TRBJ2-7, with a tentative D call TRBD1 (6 bases). CDR3 sequence: CASSLALGQKYF. Here the CDR3 DNA reads TGTGCCAGCAGCTTGGCCCTGGGACAAAAGTACTTC.